The rows below give T cell receptor beta chains drawn from one sample of a study of shared clonotypes between healthy human individuals. Clones were sequenced by immunoSEQ multiplex PCR, and TCRdb holds only the in-frame ones, with some missing. The sample lists 330,000 or so clones; roughly 70% were seen once. The sample comprised memory CD4+ T cells sorted from blood. All receptors derive from a man aged 25 to 40 in good health. Each CDR3 is given with its conserved first and last residue. The order of the fields is CDR3 length, D gene, clone size, V gene, J gene, CDR3 protein, CDR3 DNA. The D gene is left open where the match is weak. Only part of the rows carry a size: once, few, many, or a class if the clone is expanded.

CDR3 length: 14
D gene: -
clone size: few
V gene: TRBV5-1
J gene: TRBJ1-3
CDR3 protein: CASSRDTSGNTIYF
CDR3 DNA: TGCGCCAGCAGCCGGGACACCTCTGGAAACACCATATATTTT

CDR3 length: 16
D gene: TRBD1
clone size: -
V gene: TRBV5-1
J gene: TRBJ2-7
CDR3 protein: CASSIVQGALYYEQYF
CDR3 DNA: TGCGCCAGCAGCATCGTACAGGGGGCCCTTTACTACGAGCAGTACTTC

CDR3 length: 10
D gene: -
clone size: -
V gene: TRBV6-1
J gene: TRBJ1-1
CDR3 protein: CASREFEAFF
CDR3 DNA: TGTGCCAGCAGGGAATTTGAAGCTTTCTTT

CDR3 length: 14
D gene: TRBD1
clone size: -
V gene: TRBV28
J gene: TRBJ1-5
CDR3 protein: CASSPGQINQPQHF
CDR3 DNA: TGTGCCAGCAGTCCGGGACAGATCAATCAGCCCCAGCATTTT

CDR3 length: 18
D gene: TRBD2
clone size: -
V gene: TRBV7-8
J gene: TRBJ2-7
CDR3 protein: CASSLARQTSGRIHEQYF
CDR3 DNA: TGTGCCAGCAGCTTAGCGAGACAAACTAGCGGGAGAATCCACGAGCAGTACTTC

CDR3 length: 12
D gene: -
clone size: -
V gene: TRBV10-2
J gene: TRBJ2-2
CDR3 protein: CASSPKARELFF
CDR3 DNA: TGCGCCAGCAGTCCCAAGGCCAGGGAGCTGTTTTTT

CDR3 length: 13
D gene: TRBD1
clone size: few
V gene: TRBV5-5
J gene: TRBJ2-7
CDR3 protein: CASSVGTDREQYF
CDR3 DNA: TGTGCCAGCAGCGTGGGGACAGATAGAGAGCAGTACTTC

CDR3 length: 13
D gene: -
clone size: few
V gene: TRBV5-6
J gene: TRBJ1-2
CDR3 protein: CASNLDQVYGYTF
CDR3 DNA: TGTGCCAGCAACCTCGACCAGGTCTATGGCTACACCTTC

CDR3 length: 16
D gene: -
clone size: -
V gene: TRBV4-3
J gene: TRBJ2-7
CDR3 protein: CASSLRLEDGAYEQYF
CDR3 DNA: TGCGCCAGCAGCCTCAGACTAGAGGACGGAGCCTACGAGCAGTACTTC

CDR3 length: 14
D gene: TRBD2
clone size: few
V gene: TRBV5-4
J gene: TRBJ2-7
CDR3 protein: CASSLGGRGNEQYF
CDR3 DNA: TGTGCCAGCAGCTTGGGCGGGAGAGGGAACGAGCAGTACTTC

CDR3 length: 15
D gene: -
clone size: -
V gene: TRBV4-1
J gene: TRBJ1-1
CDR3 protein: CASSQAVGGGTEAFF
CDR3 DNA: TGCGCCAGCAGCCAAGCGGTAGGGGGAGGGACTGAAGCTTTCTTT

CDR3 length: 16
D gene: TRBD2
clone size: -
V gene: TRBV7-9
J gene: TRBJ2-7
CDR3 protein: CASSHGTSGSIYEQYF
CDR3 DNA: TGTGCCAGCAGCCATGGGACTAGCGGGAGTATCTACGAGCAGTACTTC

CDR3 length: 13
D gene: -
clone size: -
V gene: TRBV6-5
J gene: TRBJ1-1
CDR3 protein: CASSYAGATEAFF
CDR3 DNA: TGTGCCAGCAGTTACGCAGGCGCCACTGAAGCTTTCTTT

CDR3 length: 12
D gene: -
clone size: once
V gene: TRBV5-5
J gene: TRBJ2-7
CDR3 protein: CASSLDAGQQYF
CDR3 DNA: TGTGCCAGCAGCTTGGATGCGGGACAGCAGTACTTC

CDR3 length: 14
D gene: -
clone size: -
V gene: TRBV18
J gene: TRBJ2-5
CDR3 protein: CASSPIRVQETQYF
CDR3 DNA: TGTGCCAGCTCACCTATCCGCGTCCAAGAGACCCAGTACTTC

CDR3 length: 11
D gene: -
clone size: -
V gene: TRBV20-1
J gene: TRBJ2-5
CDR3 protein: CSARSYETQYF
CDR3 DNA: TGCAGTGCTAGATCTTATGAGACCCAGTACTTC

CDR3 length: 15
D gene: -
clone size: -
V gene: TRBV11-2
J gene: TRBJ2-1
CDR3 protein: CASSLGALTYNEQFF
CDR3 DNA: TGTGCCAGCAGCTTAGGTGCCTTAACCTACAATGAGCAGTTCTTC

CDR3 length: 14
D gene: -
clone size: -
V gene: TRBV6-1
J gene: TRBJ2-1
CDR3 protein: CASNPTPGYGEQFF
CDR3 DNA: TGTGCCAGCAATCCAACTCCAGGGTACGGTGAGCAGTTCTTC

CDR3 length: 14
D gene: TRBD1
clone size: -
V gene: TRBV2
J gene: TRBJ2-5
CDR3 protein: CASSADRGQETQYF
CDR3 DNA: TGTGCCAGCAGTGCGGACAGGGGGCAAGAGACCCAGTACTTC

CDR3 length: 13
D gene: -
clone size: -
V gene: TRBV7-2
J gene: TRBJ1-1
CDR3 protein: CASSKTRTGEAFF
CDR3 DNA: TGTGCCAGCAGCAAAACCCGAACAGGGGAAGCTTTCTTT

CDR3 length: 15
D gene: -
clone size: -
V gene: TRBV5-1
J gene: TRBJ2-7
CDR3 protein: CASSLGISSYYEQYF
CDR3 DNA: TGCGCCAGCAGCTTGGGGATTAGCAGCTACTACGAGCAGTACTTC

CDR3 length: 16
D gene: TRBD1
clone size: -
V gene: TRBV5-4
J gene: TRBJ2-5
CDR3 protein: CASSGGTGGTQETQYF
CDR3 DNA: TGTGCCAGCAGCGGGGGGACAGGGGGCACCCAAGAGACCCAGTACTTC

CDR3 length: 15
D gene: -
clone size: few
V gene: TRBV27
J gene: TRBJ2-1
CDR3 protein: CASSFSPGLINEQFF
CDR3 DNA: TGTGCCAGCAGTTTTTCCCCCGGACTGATCAATGAGCAGTTCTTC

CDR3 length: 13
D gene: TRBD2
clone size: -
V gene: TRBV19
J gene: TRBJ2-1
CDR3 protein: CASSLAGGAEQFF
CDR3 DNA: TGTGCCAGTAGTTTAGCGGGAGGGGCTGAGCAGTTCTTC

CDR3 length: 13
D gene: TRBD2
clone size: -
V gene: TRBV7-2
J gene: TRBJ2-1
CDR3 protein: CASRTSGYNEQFF
CDR3 DNA: TGTGCCAGCAGGACTAGCGGCTACAATGAGCAGTTCTTC

CDR3 length: 15
D gene: -
clone size: few
V gene: TRBV2
J gene: TRBJ1-3
CDR3 protein: CASKEETISGNTIYF
CDR3 DNA: TGTGCCAGCAAGGAGGAAACCATCTCTGGAAACACCATATATTTT

CDR3 length: 14
D gene: -
clone size: -
V gene: TRBV6-5
J gene: TRBJ1-1
CDR3 protein: CASSLLGAGAEAFF
CDR3 DNA: TGTGCCAGCAGTCTACTCGGTGCTGGGGCTGAAGCTTTCTTT

CDR3 length: 14
D gene: -
clone size: -
V gene: TRBV6-9
J gene: TRBJ1-4
CDR3 protein: CASSPAGANEKLFF
CDR3 DNA: TGTGCCAGCAGCCCTGCAGGGGCTAATGAAAAACTGTTTTTT

CDR3 length: 15
D gene: -
clone size: few
V gene: TRBV15
J gene: TRBJ2-1
CDR3 protein: CATSRAGSAYNEQFF
CDR3 DNA: TGTGCCACCAGCAGAGCGGGATCGGCGTACAATGAGCAGTTCTTC

CDR3 length: 13
D gene: TRBD2
clone size: -
V gene: TRBV28
J gene: TRBJ2-3
CDR3 protein: CASGLAGLDTQYF
CDR3 DNA: TGTGCCAGCGGACTAGCGGGACTCGATACGCAGTATTTT

CDR3 length: 15
D gene: TRBD1
clone size: many
V gene: TRBV6-1
J gene: TRBJ2-3
CDR3 protein: CASIPDRASTDTQYF
CDR3 DNA: TGTGCCAGCATTCCGGACAGGGCCTCCACAGATACGCAGTATTTT

CDR3 length: 18
D gene: -
clone size: -
V gene: TRBV11-2
J gene: TRBJ2-3
CDR3 protein: CASSLPLLSETYTDTQYF
CDR3 DNA: TGTGCCAGCAGCTTGCCACTACTTAGCGAGACTTACACAGATACGCAGTATTTT

CDR3 length: 13
D gene: TRBD1
clone size: -
V gene: TRBV6-5
J gene: TRBJ2-5
CDR3 protein: CASRLTGEATQYF
CDR3 DNA: TGTGCCAGCAGACTGACAGGGGAGGCGACCCAGTACTTC

CDR3 length: 15
D gene: TRBD2
clone size: -
V gene: TRBV27
J gene: TRBJ2-3
CDR3 protein: CASSRSGRGTDTQYF
CDR3 DNA: TGTGCCAGCAGTCGTAGCGGGAGAGGAACAGATACGCAGTATTTT

CDR3 length: 16
D gene: -
clone size: -
V gene: TRBV5-4
J gene: TRBJ2-2
CDR3 protein: CASSLAESRNTGELFF
CDR3 DNA: TGTGCCAGCAGCTTGGCAGAGTCCCGCAACACCGGGGAGCTGTTTTTT

CDR3 length: 16
D gene: TRBD2
clone size: -
V gene: TRBV6-1
J gene: TRBJ2-3
CDR3 protein: CASSARTSGIGDTQYF
CDR3 DNA: TGTGCCAGCAGTGCGCGGACTAGCGGGATTGGGGATACGCAGTATTTT

CDR3 length: 17
D gene: -
clone size: -
V gene: TRBV7-6
J gene: TRBJ2-2
CDR3 protein: CASSFFAGQTNTGELFF
CDR3 DNA: TGTGCCAGCAGCTTTTTCGCAGGACAGACTAACACCGGGGAGCTGTTTTTT

CDR3 length: 13
D gene: TRBD1
clone size: -
V gene: TRBV5-1
J gene: TRBJ1-4
CDR3 protein: CASTTDRGEKLFF
CDR3 DNA: TGCGCCAGCACCACAGACAGGGGTGAAAAACTGTTTTTT

CDR3 length: 15
D gene: -
clone size: many
V gene: TRBV11-2
J gene: TRBJ2-1
CDR3 protein: CASSFHHRAPNEQFF
CDR3 DNA: TGTGCCAGCAGCTTCCATCACCGGGCCCCTAATGAGCAGTTCTTC